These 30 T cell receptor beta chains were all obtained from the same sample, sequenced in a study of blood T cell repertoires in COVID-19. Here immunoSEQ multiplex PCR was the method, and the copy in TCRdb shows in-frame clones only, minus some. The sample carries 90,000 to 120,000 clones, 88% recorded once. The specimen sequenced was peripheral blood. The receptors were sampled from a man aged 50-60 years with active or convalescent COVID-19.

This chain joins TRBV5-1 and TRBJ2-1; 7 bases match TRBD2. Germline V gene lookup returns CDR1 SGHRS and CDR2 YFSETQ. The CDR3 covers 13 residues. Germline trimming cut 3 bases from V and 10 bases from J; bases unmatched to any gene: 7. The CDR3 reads CASSSGGGAEQFF. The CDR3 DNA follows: TGCGCCAGCAGCTCGGGGGGAGGGGCGGAGCAGTTCTTC.

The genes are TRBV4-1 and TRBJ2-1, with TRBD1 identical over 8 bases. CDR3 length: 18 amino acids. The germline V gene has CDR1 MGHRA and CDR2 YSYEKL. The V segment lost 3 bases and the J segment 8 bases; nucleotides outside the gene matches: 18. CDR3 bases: TGCGCCAGCAGCCAGCTAAGATGGGGGACAGGCCTGCAAGATGAGCAGTTCTTC. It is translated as CASSQLRWGTGLQDEQFF.

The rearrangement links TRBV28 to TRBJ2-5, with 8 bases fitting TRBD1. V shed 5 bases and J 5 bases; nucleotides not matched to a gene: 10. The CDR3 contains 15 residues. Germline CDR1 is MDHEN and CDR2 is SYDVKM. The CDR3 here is CASSRIGQGGETQYF. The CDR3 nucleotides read TGTGCCAGCAGTCGCATTGGACAGGGCGGGGAGACCCAGTACTTC.

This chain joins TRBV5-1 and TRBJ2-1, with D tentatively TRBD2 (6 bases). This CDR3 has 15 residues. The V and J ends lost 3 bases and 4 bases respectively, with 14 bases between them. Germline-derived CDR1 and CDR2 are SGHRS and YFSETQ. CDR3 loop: CASSSSASVYNEQFF. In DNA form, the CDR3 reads TGCGCCAGCAGCTCTAGCGCCTCCGTTTACAATGAGCAGTTCTTC.

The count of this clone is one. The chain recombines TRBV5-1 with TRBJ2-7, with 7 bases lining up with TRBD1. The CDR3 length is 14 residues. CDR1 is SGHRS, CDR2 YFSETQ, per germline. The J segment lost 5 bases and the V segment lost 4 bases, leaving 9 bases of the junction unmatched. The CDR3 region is CASSAVGQFHEQYF. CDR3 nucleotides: TGCGCCAGCAGCGCGGTGGGACAGTTCCACGAGCAGTACTTC.

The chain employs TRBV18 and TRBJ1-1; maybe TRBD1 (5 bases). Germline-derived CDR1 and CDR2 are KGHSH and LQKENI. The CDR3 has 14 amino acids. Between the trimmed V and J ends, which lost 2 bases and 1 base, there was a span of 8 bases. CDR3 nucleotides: TGTGCCAGCTCACCAGGGGCCACGAACACTGAAGCTTTCTTT. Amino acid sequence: CASSPGATNTEAFF. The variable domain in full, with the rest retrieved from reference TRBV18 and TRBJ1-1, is NAGVMQNPRHLVRRRGQEARLRCSPMKGHSHVYWYRQLPEEGLKFMVYLQKENIIDESGMPKERFSAEFPKEGPSILRIQQVVRGDSAAYFCASSPGATNTEAFFGQGTRLTVV.

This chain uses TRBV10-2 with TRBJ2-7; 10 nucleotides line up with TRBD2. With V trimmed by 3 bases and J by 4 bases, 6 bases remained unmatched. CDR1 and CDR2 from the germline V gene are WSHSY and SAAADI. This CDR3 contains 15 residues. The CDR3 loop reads CASSELAGGRYEQYF. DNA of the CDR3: TGCGCCAGCAGTGAATTAGCGGGAGGTCGTTACGAGCAGTACTTC.

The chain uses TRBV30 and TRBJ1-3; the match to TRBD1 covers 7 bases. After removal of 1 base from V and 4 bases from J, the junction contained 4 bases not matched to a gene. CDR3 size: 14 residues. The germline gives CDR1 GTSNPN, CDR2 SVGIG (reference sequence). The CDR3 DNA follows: TGTGCCTGGAGTGCATTGACAGGGGGAAACACCATATATTTT. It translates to CAWSALTGGNTIYF.

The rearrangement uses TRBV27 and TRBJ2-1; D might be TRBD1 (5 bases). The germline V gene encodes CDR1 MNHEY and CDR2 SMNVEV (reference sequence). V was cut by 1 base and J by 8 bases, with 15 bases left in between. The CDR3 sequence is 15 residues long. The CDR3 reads CASSLWGAPRDEQFF. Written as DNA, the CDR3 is TGTGCCAGCAGTTTATGGGGCGCCCCTAGGGATGAGCAGTTCTTC.

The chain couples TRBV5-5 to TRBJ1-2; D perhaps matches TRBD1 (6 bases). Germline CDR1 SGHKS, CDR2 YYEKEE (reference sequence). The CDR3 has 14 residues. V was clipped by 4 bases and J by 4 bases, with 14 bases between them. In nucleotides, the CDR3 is TGTGCCAGCAGCAGCGGGGGGGCGAGCTATGGCTACACCTTC. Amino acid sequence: CASSSGGASYGYTF.

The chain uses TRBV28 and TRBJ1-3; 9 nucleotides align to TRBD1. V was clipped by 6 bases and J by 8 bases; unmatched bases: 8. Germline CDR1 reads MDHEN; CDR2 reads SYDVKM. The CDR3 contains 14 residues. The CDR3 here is CASSSGTGFHTIYF. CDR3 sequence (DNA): TGTGCCAGCAGCTCCGGGACAGGGTTTCACACCATATATTTT.

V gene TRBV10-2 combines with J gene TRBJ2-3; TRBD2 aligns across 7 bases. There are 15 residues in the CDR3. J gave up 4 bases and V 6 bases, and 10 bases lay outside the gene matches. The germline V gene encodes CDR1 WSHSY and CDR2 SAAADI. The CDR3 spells CASRWGGAAADTQYF. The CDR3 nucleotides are TGCGCCAGCAGATGGGGGGGAGCAGCGGCAGATACGCAGTATTTT.

The CDR3 DNA is TGTGCCAGCAGTTACGAAGCGAATGAGCAGTTCTTC. This sequence encodes CASSYEANEQFF. The chain couples TRBV6-2 or TRBV6-3 to TRBJ2-1; D unclear. The CDR3 contains 12 residues. Trimming took 2 bases from V and 7 from J, leaving 6 bases between them. Looked up from germline, CDR1 is MNHEY and CDR2 is SVGEGT.

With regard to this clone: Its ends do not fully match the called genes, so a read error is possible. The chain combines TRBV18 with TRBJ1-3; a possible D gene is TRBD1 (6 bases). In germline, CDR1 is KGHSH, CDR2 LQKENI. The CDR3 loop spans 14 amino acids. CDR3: CASSPQGGGNTIYF. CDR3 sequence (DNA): TGTGCCAGCTCGCCACAGGGAGGTGGAAACACCATATATTTT.

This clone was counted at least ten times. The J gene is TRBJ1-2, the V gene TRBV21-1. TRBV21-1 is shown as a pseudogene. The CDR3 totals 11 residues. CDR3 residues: CASSNPSGYTF. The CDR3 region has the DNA TGTGCCAGCAGCAATCCGTCTGGCTACACCTTC.

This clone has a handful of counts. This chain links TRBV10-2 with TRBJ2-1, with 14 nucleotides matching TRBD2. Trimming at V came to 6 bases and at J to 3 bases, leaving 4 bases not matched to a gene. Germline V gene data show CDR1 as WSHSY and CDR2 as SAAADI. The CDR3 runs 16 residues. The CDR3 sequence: CASRGTSGRSYNEQFF. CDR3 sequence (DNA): TGCGCCAGCAGAGGGACTAGCGGGAGAAGCTACAATGAGCAGTTCTTC.

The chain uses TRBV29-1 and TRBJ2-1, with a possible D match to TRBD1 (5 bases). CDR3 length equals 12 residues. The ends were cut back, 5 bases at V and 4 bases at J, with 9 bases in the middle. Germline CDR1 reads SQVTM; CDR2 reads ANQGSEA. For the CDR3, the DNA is TGCAGCGTTCGTCAGGGATACAATGAGCAGTTCTTC. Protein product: CSVRQGYNEQFF.

CDR3 DNA sequence: TGCGCCAGCAGCTTGGTTCTGGCGGGAACGTCCTACAATGAGCAGTTCTTC. Translated, it gives CASSLVLAGTSYNEQFF. J is TRBJ2-1 and V is TRBV5-1; possible D gene TRBD2, 6 bases. Trimming took off 0 bases at V and 1 base at J, with 14 bases between the two ends. Germline loops: CDR1 SGHRS, CDR2 YFSETQ. The CDR3 contains 17 residues.

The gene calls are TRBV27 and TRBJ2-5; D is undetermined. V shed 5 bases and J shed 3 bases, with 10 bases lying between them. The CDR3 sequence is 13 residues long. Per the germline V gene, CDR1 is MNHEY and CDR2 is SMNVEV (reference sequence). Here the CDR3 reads CASSLFEEETQYF. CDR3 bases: TGTGCCAGCAGTCTGTTTGAGGAAGAGACCCAGTACTTC.

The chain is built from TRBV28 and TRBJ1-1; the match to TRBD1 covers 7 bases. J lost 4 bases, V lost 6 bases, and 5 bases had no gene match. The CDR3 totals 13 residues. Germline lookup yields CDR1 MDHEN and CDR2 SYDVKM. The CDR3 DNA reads TGTGCCAGCAGGGGACAGCTAGCCACTGAAGCTTTCTTT. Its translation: CASRGQLATEAFF.

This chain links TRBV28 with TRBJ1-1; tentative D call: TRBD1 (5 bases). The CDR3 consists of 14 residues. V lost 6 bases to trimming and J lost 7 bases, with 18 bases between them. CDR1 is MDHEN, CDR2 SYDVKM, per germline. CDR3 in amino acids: CASSPGRGIGEAFF. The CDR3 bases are TGTGCCAGCAGCCCTGGAAGGGGAATCGGTGAAGCTTTCTTT. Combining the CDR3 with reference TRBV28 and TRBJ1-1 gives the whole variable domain DVKVTQSSRYLVKRTGEKVFLECVQDMDHENMFWYRQDPGLGLRLIYFSYDVKMKEKGDIPEGYSVSREKKERFSLILESASTNQTSMYLCASSPGRGIGEAFFGQGTRLTVV.

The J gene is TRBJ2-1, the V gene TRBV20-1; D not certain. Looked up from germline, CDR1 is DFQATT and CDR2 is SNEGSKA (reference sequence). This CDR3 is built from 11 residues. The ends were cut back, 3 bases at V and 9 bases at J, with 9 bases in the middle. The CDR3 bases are TGCAGTGCTAGTCCCTTCAGTGAGCAGTTCTTC. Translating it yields CSASPFSEQFF.

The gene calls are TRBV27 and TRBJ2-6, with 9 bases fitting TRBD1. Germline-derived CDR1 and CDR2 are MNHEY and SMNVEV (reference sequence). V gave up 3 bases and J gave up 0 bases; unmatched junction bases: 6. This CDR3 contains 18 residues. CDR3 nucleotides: TGTGCCAGCAGTTTTTGGGACAGGGCGACCTCTGGGGCCAACGTCCTGACTTTC. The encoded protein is CASSFWDRATSGANVLTF.

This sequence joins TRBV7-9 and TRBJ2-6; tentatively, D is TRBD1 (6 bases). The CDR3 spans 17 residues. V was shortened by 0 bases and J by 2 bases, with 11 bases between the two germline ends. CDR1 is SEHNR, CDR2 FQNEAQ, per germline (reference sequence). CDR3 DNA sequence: TGTGCCAGCAGCTTAGCATTAGGGGGAACTGGGGCCAACGTCCTGACTTTC. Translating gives CASSLALGGTGANVLTF.

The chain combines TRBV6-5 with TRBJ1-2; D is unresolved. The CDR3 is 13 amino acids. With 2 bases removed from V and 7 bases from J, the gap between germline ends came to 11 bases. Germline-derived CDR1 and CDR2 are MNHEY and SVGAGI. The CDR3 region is CASSYEGISGYTF. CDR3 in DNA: TGTGCCAGCAGTTACGAGGGAATTAGTGGCTACACCTTC.

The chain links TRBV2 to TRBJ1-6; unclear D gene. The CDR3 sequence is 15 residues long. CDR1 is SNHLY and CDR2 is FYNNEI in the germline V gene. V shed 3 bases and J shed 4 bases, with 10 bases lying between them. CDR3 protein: CASSDTQRYNSPLHF. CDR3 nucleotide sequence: TGTGCCAGCAGTGACACGCAGAGGTATAATTCACCCCTCCACTTT.

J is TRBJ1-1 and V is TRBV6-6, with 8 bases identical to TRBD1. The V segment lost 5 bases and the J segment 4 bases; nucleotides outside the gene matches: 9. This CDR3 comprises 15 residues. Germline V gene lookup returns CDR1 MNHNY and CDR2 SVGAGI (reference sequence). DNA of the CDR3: TGTGCCAGCAGTCCTGGACAGGGTGGGACCACTGAAGCTTTCTTT. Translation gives CASSPGQGGTTEAFF.

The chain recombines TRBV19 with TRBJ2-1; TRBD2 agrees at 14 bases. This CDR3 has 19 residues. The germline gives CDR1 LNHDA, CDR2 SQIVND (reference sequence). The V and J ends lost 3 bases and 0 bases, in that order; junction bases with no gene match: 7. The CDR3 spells CASSISGLAGGSSYNEQFF. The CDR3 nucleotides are TGTGCCAGTAGTATCAGCGGACTAGCGGGGGGAAGCTCCTACAATGAGCAGTTCTTC. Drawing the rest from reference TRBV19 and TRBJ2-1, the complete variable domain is DGGITQSPKYLFRKEGQNVTLSCEQNLNHDAMYWYRQDPGQGLRLIYYSQIVNDFQKGDIAEGYSVSREKKESFPLTVTSAQKNPTAFYLCASSISGLAGGSSYNEQFFGPGTRLTVL.

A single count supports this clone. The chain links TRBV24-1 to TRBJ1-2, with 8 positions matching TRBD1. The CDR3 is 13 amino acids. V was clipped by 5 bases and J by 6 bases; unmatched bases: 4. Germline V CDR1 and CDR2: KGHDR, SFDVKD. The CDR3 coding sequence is TGTGCCACCAGTGCCCAGGGGGCTGATGGCTACACCTTC. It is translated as CATSAQGADGYTF.

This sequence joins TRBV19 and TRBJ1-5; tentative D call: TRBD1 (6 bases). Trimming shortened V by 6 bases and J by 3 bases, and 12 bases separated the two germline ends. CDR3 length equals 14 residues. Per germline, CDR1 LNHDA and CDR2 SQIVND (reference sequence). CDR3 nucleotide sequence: TGTGCCAGTAGGGGTCACAGGGACAATCAGCCCCAGCATTTT. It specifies CASRGHRDNQPQHF.